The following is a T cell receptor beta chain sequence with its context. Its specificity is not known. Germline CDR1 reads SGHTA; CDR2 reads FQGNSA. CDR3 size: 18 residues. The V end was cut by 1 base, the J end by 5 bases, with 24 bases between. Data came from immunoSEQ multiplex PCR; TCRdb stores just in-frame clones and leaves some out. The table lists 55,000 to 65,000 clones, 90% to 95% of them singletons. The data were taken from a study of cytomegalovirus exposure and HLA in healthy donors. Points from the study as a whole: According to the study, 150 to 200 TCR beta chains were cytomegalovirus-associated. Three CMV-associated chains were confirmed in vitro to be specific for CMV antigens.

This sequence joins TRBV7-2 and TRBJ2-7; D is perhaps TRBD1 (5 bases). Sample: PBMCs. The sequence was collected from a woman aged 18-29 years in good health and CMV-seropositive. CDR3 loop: CASSLGRWEGDRHHEQYF. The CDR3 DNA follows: TGTGCCAGCAGCTTAGGTCGTTGGGAAGGGGATAGGCACCACGAGCAGTACTTC.